This TCR beta chain is drawn from a study of cytomegalovirus exposure and HLA in healthy donors. The PCR was carried out with 60 Vbeta primers and 13 Jbeta primers. Assay used: immunoSEQ multiplex PCR; TCRdb lists only in-frame clones, some missing. Among 140,000 to 150,000 clones, around 84% were seen once, and the ten largest hold 2% to 2.5%. Germline CDR1 and CDR2: SGDLS and YYNGEE. The CDR3 is 14 residues long. V lost 3 bases to trimming and J lost 5 bases; unmatched junction nucleotides: 5. The TCR was taken from a boy between 2 and 10 years old in good health and CMV-seronegative. The chain recombines TRBV9 with TRBJ1-5; the match to TRBD1 covers 7 bases. The sequenced sample consisted of PBMCs. CDR3 bases: TGTGCCAGCAGCGAGACAGGGTGGGATCAGCCCCAGCATTTT. This codes for CASSETGWDQPQHF.